The 32 T cell receptor beta chains in this list originate from one sample, sequenced in a study of T cells in Graves' hyperthyroidism and ophthalmopathy. Amplified TCR beta CDR3 regions derived from RNA transcripts. The primer set for the first-round RT-PCR of the TCR CDR3 was HTBI. TCRdb re-called the multiplex PCR reads with MiXCR, one entry per CDR3 protein. The table shows roughly 350,000 distinct CDR3 sequences, with roughly 14% occurring only once. Sample: blood. Every receptor here comes from a woman aged 25-40 years with Graves' hyperthyroidism.

This clonotype showed up many times. V and J are TRBV28 and TRBJ2-1; the D gene is possibly TRBD2 (7 bases). Looked up from germline, CDR1 is MDHEN and CDR2 is SYDVKM. V was clipped by 2 bases and J by 10 bases, with 24 bases between them. The length of the CDR3 is 17 residues. CDR3 bases: TGTGCCAGCAGTTTAACTCTTCGGGGGGCGCGTATTGGAGAGCAGTTCTTC. The encoded protein is CASSLTLRGARIGEQFF.

This clonotype was counted only a few times. The rearrangement links TRBV5-5 to TRBJ2-2; no definite D call. This CDR3 is built from 17 residues. Germline V gene lookup returns CDR1 SGHKS and CDR2 YYEKEE (reference sequence). V dropped 0 bases and J dropped 0 bases, with 12 bases sitting between them. CDR3 bases: TGTGCCAGCAGCTTGGCGCTGTTCAGGACGAACACCGGGGAGCTGTTTTTT. As protein: CASSLALFRTNTGELFF.

This clonotype was counted a few times. J is TRBJ2-5 and V is TRBV3-1; TRBD2 matches 8 bases. Trimming took 2 bases from V and 7 from J; bases not matched to a gene: 15. CDR3 length: 17 residues. The germline CDR1 and CDR2 sequences are LGHDT and YNNKEL (reference sequence). CDR3 protein: CASSQHGGDRTGGTQYF. For the CDR3, the DNA is TGTGCCAGCAGCCAACACGGGGGGGATCGGACTGGAGGGACCCAGTACTTC.

Comments on this clonotype: This may be a read error: a much more frequent sequence differs by one nucleotide. The V gene is TRBV27, the J gene TRBJ2-1; no firm D call. The CDR3 has 13 amino acids. The germline V gene has CDR1 MNHEY and CDR2 SMNVEV (reference sequence). Trimming took off 8 bases at V and 3 bases at J, with 11 bases between the two ends. DNA for the CDR3: TGTGCCAGCGAGGTACAGAGCTACAATGAGCAGTTCTTC. Translation gives CASEVQSYNEQFF.

The CDR3 DNA sequence: TGTGCCAGTGCTCTTATCAGCGGGAGGGCCGGGAATGAGCAGTTCTTC. This sequence encodes CASALISGRAGNEQFF. The V gene is TRBV2, the J gene TRBJ2-1; 10 bases are a match to TRBD2. This CDR3 has 16 residues. Germline values: CDR1 SNHLY, CDR2 FYNNEI. V dropped 9 bases and J dropped 7; count of bases not matched to a gene: 15.

This clonotype was counted between two and nine times. V gene TRBV2 combines with J gene TRBJ2-6, with unresolved D. Trimming removed 8 bases from V and 4 bases from J, with 18 bases in between. This CDR3 has 16 residues. CDR1 and CDR2 from the germline V gene are SNHLY and FYNNEI. DNA for the CDR3: TGTGCCAGCGGCCGGGCCGCTACAAGAGGGGCCAACGTCCTGACTTTC. Protein sequence: CASGRAATRGANVLTF.

This clonotype was detected ten times or more. The V gene is TRBV11-2, the J gene TRBJ1-5; the D is unclear. V lost 2 bases to trimming and J lost 3 bases, with 11 bases between them. CDR1 and CDR2 from the germline V gene are SGHAT and FQNNGV. CDR3 length equals 15 residues. The CDR3 DNA sequence: TGTGCCAGCAGCTTATCGTTGGCGCCCAATCAGCCCCAGCATTTT. Its translation: CASSLSLAPNQPQHF.

This clonotype was detected ten times or more. The CDR3 region has the DNA TGTGCCAGCAGCTCCACAGGGAACACCGGGGAGCTGTTTTTT. Protein product: CASSSTGNTGELFF. The chain couples TRBV11-2 to TRBJ2-2, with D maybe TRBD1 (5 bases). The germline gives CDR1 SGHAT, CDR2 FQNNGV. V lost 4 bases to trimming and J lost 1 base, with 7 bases between them. The CDR3 runs 14 residues.

This clonotype was observed at least ten times. The gene calls are TRBV20-1 and TRBJ2-5, with TRBD1 matching 8 bases. The trim removed 1 base at V and 2 bases at J, leaving 9 bases unmatched. From germline, CDR1 is DFQATT and CDR2 SNEGSKA (reference sequence). The CDR3 is 16 amino acids. CDR3 sequence: CSARGGGQGTQETQYF. The CDR3 DNA sequence: TGCAGTGCTAGAGGCGGCGGACAGGGCACGCAAGAGACCCAGTACTTC.

This clonotype was counted many times. The chain is built from TRBV11-2 and TRBJ2-3; D unclear. V lost 8 bases and J lost 0, with 12 bases in between. CDR1 SGHAT and CDR2 FQNNGV come from the germline V gene. The CDR3 runs to 14 residues. CDR3 sequence reads: CASRPRQSTDTQYF. The CDR3 bases are TGTGCCAGCCGACCCCGGCAGAGCACAGATACGCAGTATTTT.

The sample holds many counts of this clonotype. The CDR3 sequence is CASRLLAGRYNEQFF. CDR3 nucleotides: TGTGCCAGCAGGCTTCTAGCGGGACGCTACAATGAGCAGTTCTTC. J is TRBJ2-1 and V is TRBV11-2; 9 bases are shared with TRBD2. V lost 6 bases and J lost 3; bases outside the gene matches: 6. Germline assignment: CDR1 SGHAT and CDR2 FQNNGV. The CDR3 runs to 15 residues. Full variable domain (rest looked up from reference TRBV11-2 and TRBJ2-1): EAGVAQSPRYKIIEKRQSVAFWCNPISGHATLYWYQQILGQGPKLLIQFQNNGVVDDSQLPKDRFSAERLKGVDSTLKIQPAKLEDSAVYLCASRLLAGRYNEQFFGPGTRLTVL.

The V call is TRBV9, the J call TRBJ2-3; maybe TRBD2 (5 bases). In germline, CDR1 is SGDLS, CDR2 YYNGEE. Trimming took 0 bases from V and 1 from J, leaving 6 bases between them. The CDR3 consists of 14 residues. The CDR3 DNA is TGTGCCAGCAGCGTAGGCGGGCGCACAGATACGCAGTATTTT. Translated, it gives CASSVGGRTDTQYF.

CDR3 amino acids: CSGAPQSSSGNTIYF. CDR3 DNA: TGCAGTGGGGCTCCCCAGTCGTCCTCTGGAAACACCATATATTTT. The chain is built from TRBV20-1 and TRBJ1-3; D unclear. Trimming stripped 7 bases from V and 0 bases from J, with 16 bases between. The CDR3 sequence is 15 residues long. Germline lookup yields CDR1 DFQATT and CDR2 SNEGSKA (reference sequence).

This clonotype was picked up many times. V is TRBV7-9 and J is TRBJ2-1; weak D call: TRBD2 (6 bases). The germline V gene has CDR1 SEHNR and CDR2 FQNEAQ (reference sequence). V lost 5 bases to trimming and J lost 7 bases, with 21 bases between them. The CDR3 consists of 16 residues. The CDR3 loop is CASSPRGARGGNEQFF. The CDR3 DNA follows: TGTGCCAGCAGCCCAAGAGGCGCCCGTGGAGGGAATGAGCAGTTCTTC.

Only a few counts were recorded for this clonotype. The V call is TRBV2, the J call TRBJ2-2, with D perhaps being TRBD1 or TRBD2 (5 bases each). CDR1 and CDR2 from the germline V gene are SNHLY and FYNNEI. V lost 7 bases and J 6 bases, leaving 12 bases between the germline ends. This CDR3 comprises 13 residues. CDR3 nucleotides: TGTGCCAGCAAAGGGGAGTTTGCCGGGGAGCTGTTTTTT. Translated: CASKGEFAGELFF.

This chain links TRBV3-1 with TRBJ2-7, with D perhaps TRBD1 or TRBD2 (5 bases each). This CDR3 has 18 residues. The germline V gene has CDR1 LGHDT and CDR2 YNNKEL (reference sequence). V was trimmed by 3 bases and J by 1 base, leaving 22 bases between them. CDR3 in DNA: TGTGCCAGCAGCCAGGGGGTCGTGGGCAGGACCCTTTCCTACGAGCAGTACTTC. It codes for CASSQGVVGRTLSYEQYF.

This clonotype was recorded at least ten times. The gene calls are TRBV6-5 and TRBJ1-2; tentative D call: TRBD1 (5 bases). V dropped 4 bases and J dropped 4 bases, with 10 bases sitting between them. The CDR3 is made up of 13 amino acids. From germline, CDR1 is MNHEY and CDR2 SVGAGI. The CDR3 DNA sequence: TGTGCCAGCAGTTCCTCCGGGACCTATGGCTACACCTTC. Its protein is CASSSSGTYGYTF.

The table lists this clonotype with many counts. V usage is TRBV7-9 and J usage is TRBJ2-5, with TRBD1 matching over 8 bases. This CDR3 is built from 14 residues. V was clipped by 5 bases and J by 1 base; unmatched bases: 3. CDR1 is SEHNR and CDR2 is FQNEAQ in the germline V gene (reference sequence). The CDR3 loop reads CASSAGQAQETQYF. The CDR3 DNA follows: TGTGCCAGCAGCGCGGGACAGGCCCAAGAGACCCAGTACTTC.

This clonotype has a handful of counts. The chain employs TRBV11-2 and TRBJ2-5; 7 nucleotides align to TRBD1. Germline CDR1 SGHAT, CDR2 FQNNGV. The CDR3 totals 13 residues. J lost 4 bases, V lost 8 bases, and 7 bases had no gene match. The CDR3 sequence: CASGPPGGETQYF. The CDR3 coding sequence is TGTGCCAGCGGGCCCCCAGGGGGAGAGACCCAGTACTTC.

This clonotype was observed many times. The CDR3 region is CASSLAGTVNTEAFF. The CDR3 DNA sequence: TGTGCCAGCAGCCTAGCCGGGACGGTAAACACTGAAGCTTTCTTT. This sequence joins TRBV6-1 and TRBJ1-1; D might be TRBD1 (5 bases). The germline CDR1 and CDR2 sequences are MNHNS and SASEGT. The CDR3 runs to 15 residues. The V end was cut by 6 bases, the J end by 2 bases, with 16 bases between.

This clonotype was observed at least ten times. The V and J genes are TRBV20-1 and TRBJ2-7; a possible D gene is TRBD1 (6 bases). The CDR3 consists of 15 residues. V was cut by 0 bases and J by 0 bases, with 12 bases left in between. The germline V gene encodes CDR1 DFQATT and CDR2 SNEGSKA (reference sequence). The CDR3 here is CSARDLDRFSYEQYF. The CDR3 DNA is TGCAGTGCTAGAGATCTTGACAGGTTCTCCTACGAGCAGTACTTC.

In this sample, this clonotype turned up a few times. The chain couples TRBV24-1 to TRBJ2-1; 9 positions agree with TRBD2. CDR1 and CDR2 from the germline V gene are KGHDR and SFDVKD. CDR3 length: 21 residues. After removal of 2 bases from V and 3 bases from J, the junction contained 19 bases not matched to a gene. The CDR3 loop reads CATSDSRPMQREVQYYNEQFF. The CDR3 DNA is TGTGCCACCAGTGATTCTCGTCCAATGCAGCGGGAGGTCCAGTACTACAATGAGCAGTTCTTC.

This clonotype showed up many times. The J gene is TRBJ1-4, the V gene TRBV27, with a tentative D call TRBD1 (6 bases). Trimming left V 8 bases short and J 4 bases short, with 14 bases between. The V gene's germline CDR1 is MNHEY and CDR2 SMNVEV (reference sequence). The CDR3 loop spans 14 amino acids. The CDR3 DNA reads as TGTGCCAGCGCCGAAGACAGGCTTAATGAAAAACTGTTTTTT. This gives the protein CASAEDRLNEKLFF.

Ten or more counts support this clonotype. The V gene is TRBV12-3 or TRBV12-4, the J gene TRBJ2-3; 12 bases match TRBD2. J lost 4 bases, V lost 8 bases, and 7 bases had no gene match. This CDR3 has 15 residues. The CDR3 bases are TGTGCCAGCGGGGCTAGCGGGAGGGCCGCAGATACGCAGTATTTT. Amino acid sequence: CASGASGRAADTQYF.

This clonotype appeared many times. The chain is built from TRBV2 and TRBJ2-3; D assignment may be TRBD1 or TRBD2 (5 bases each). Between the trimmed V and J ends, which lost 4 bases and 2 bases, there was a span of 13 bases. The CDR3 consists of 15 residues. Germline assignment: CDR1 SNHLY and CDR2 FYNNEI. The CDR3 DNA sequence: TGTGCCAGCAGTGTGGTTGGGGGTAACACAGATACGCAGTATTTT. Amino acids: CASSVVGGNTDTQYF.

The sample holds many counts of this clonotype. The chain employs TRBV12-3 or TRBV12-4 and TRBJ2-1; D is undetermined. The CDR3 is 12 residues long. The ends were cut back, 6 bases at V and 8 bases at J, with 11 bases in the middle. As DNA, the CDR3 is TGTGCCAGCAGCTCCAACATCTATGAGCAGTTCTTC. Translation gives CASSSNIYEQFF.

This clonotype was found many times. The chain links TRBV2 to TRBJ1-2; 9 nucleotides agree with TRBD1. Germline lookup yields CDR1 SNHLY and CDR2 FYNNEI. There are 14 residues in the CDR3. With V trimmed by 3 bases and J by 6 bases, 5 bases remained unmatched. The CDR3 protein is CASSDRDRVNGYTF. CDR3 nucleotides: TGTGCCAGCAGTGACCGGGACAGGGTGAATGGCTACACCTTC.

This clonotype appeared many times. The V call is TRBV28, the J call TRBJ2-7; tentative D call: TRBD2 (6 bases). Trimming stripped 8 bases from V and 0 bases from J, with 8 bases between. The germline V gene encodes CDR1 MDHEN and CDR2 SYDVKM. This CDR3 contains 12 residues. The CDR3 loop is CASRRGSYEQYF. In DNA, the CDR3 is TGTGCCAGCCGGAGGGGCTCCTACGAGCAGTACTTC.

This clonotype was recorded once. A much larger clone differs by one base, so this may be a read error. The chain is built from TRBV5-1 and TRBJ1-6; D is undetermined. This CDR3 region has 13 residues. CDR1 and CDR2 (germline): SGHRS, YFSETQ. The CDR3 nucleotides are TGCGCCAGCAGCTCCCGGGAGAATTCACCCCTCCGCTTT. Its translation is CASSSRENSPLRF.

This rearrangement joins TRBV28 to TRBJ2-5; TRBD1 might be the D (5 bases). V lost 10 bases and J 2 bases, leaving 20 bases between the germline ends. CDR3 size: 15 residues. Germline assignment: CDR1 MDHEN and CDR2 SYDVKM. For the CDR3, the DNA is TGTGCCACTTCACTCAGGACAAGCTTACAAGAGACCCAGTACTTC. Its protein is CATSLRTSLQETQYF.

This clonotype came up a few times. The rearrangement joins TRBV7-3 to TRBJ2-2; 13 bases agree with TRBD2. V shed 5 bases, J shed 5 bases, and the junction held 5 bases outside the gene matches. The CDR3 contains 16 residues. Looked up from germline, CDR1 is SGHTA and CDR2 is FQGTGA. The CDR3 bases are TGTGCCAGCAGCCCCCAGGGACTAGCGGGAACCGGGGAGCTGTTTTTT. Its protein is CASSPQGLAGTGELFF.

This clonotype occurred many times. Sequence at one end of the junction differs from germline and may be a read error. This chain links TRBV6-1 with TRBJ2-3, with 7 bases matching TRBD2. Per germline, CDR1 MNHNS and CDR2 SASEGT. The CDR3 has 16 amino acids. The CDR3 nucleotides are TGTGCCAGCAGGGAAGGGAGGGCCATAATGGTAGATACGCAGTATTTT. The encoded protein is CASREGRAIMVDTQYF.